This TCR beta chain comes out of a study of T cell changes during pregnancy in multiple sclerosis. V lost 5 bases and J lost 5; bases outside the gene matches: 5. The length of the CDR3 is 14 residues. CDR1 is SGHNT and CDR2 is YENEEA in the germline V gene. Produced via immunoSEQ multiplex PCR; TCRdb's table is partial and in-frame only. The sample holds over 35,000 clones, about nine tenths seen once. V usage is TRBV11-3 and J usage is TRBJ1-1; 10 bases fit TRBD1. The source material was CD4+ T cells from peripheral blood mononuclear cells, sampled in the first trimester of pregnancy. This sequence originates from a female donor in good health, enrolled as a control in a pregnancy study. This chain's CDR3 is CASSRQGARTEAFF. CDR3 in DNA: TGTGCCAGCAGCCGACAGGGGGCGAGAACTGAAGCTTTCTTT.